This record covers a single TCR beta chain. Its antigen remains unidentified. PCR primers comprised 60 Vbeta and 13 Jbeta primers. Only in-frame clones appear in the TCRdb table, and some are missing; sequencing was by immunoSEQ multiplex PCR. The sample includes more than 150,000 clones, roughly 80% of them seen just once. These data originate in a study of cytomegalovirus exposure and HLA in healthy donors. Study-wide results and limits: Cytomegalovirus status was reportedly diagnosed by the classifier with high sensitivity and specificity. Most TCR sequences were seen very rarely across donors, but some public TCRs occurred in many.

Per germline, CDR1 SGHRS and CDR2 YFSETQ. V dropped 0 bases and J dropped 7; count of bases not matched to a gene: 3. CDR3 size: 16 residues. Sequences were obtained from PBMCs. This receptor was identified in a man between 40 and 49 years old in good health and CMV-seronegative. The chain is built from TRBV5-1 and TRBJ2-1, with 14 bases matching TRBD2. CDR3 sequence reads: CASSLAGTSGRNEQFF. The CDR3 DNA sequence: TGCGCCAGCAGCTTGGCCGGGACTAGCGGGAGAAATGAGCAGTTCTTC.